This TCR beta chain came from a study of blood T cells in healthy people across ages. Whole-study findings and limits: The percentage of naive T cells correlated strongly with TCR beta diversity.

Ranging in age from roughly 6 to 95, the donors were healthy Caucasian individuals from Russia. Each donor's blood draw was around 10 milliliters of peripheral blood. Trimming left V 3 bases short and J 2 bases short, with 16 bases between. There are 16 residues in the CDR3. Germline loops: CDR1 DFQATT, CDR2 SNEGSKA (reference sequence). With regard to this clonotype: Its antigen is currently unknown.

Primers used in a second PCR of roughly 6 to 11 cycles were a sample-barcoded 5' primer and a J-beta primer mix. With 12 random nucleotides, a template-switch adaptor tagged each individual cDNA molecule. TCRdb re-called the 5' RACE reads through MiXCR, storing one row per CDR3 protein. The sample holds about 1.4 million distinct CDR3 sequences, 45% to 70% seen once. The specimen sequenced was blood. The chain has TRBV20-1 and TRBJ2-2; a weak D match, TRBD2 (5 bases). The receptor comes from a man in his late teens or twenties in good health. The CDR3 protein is CSARETGKVNTGELFF. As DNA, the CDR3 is TGCAGTGCTAGGGAAACGGGGAAAGTAAACACCGGGGAGCTGTTTTTT.